The rows below give T cell receptor beta chains drawn from one sample of a study of blood T cells in healthy people across ages. TCRdb reprocessed the 5' RACE reads with MiXCR, giving one entry per CDR3 protein. The table has 600,000 or so distinct CDR3 sequences, approximately 30% seen once. The sample comprised blood. The receptors stem from a woman of 80 years or more in good health. Each CDR3 is given with its conserved first and last residue. The D gene is left open where the match is weak. Clone sizes are given selectively: once, few, many, or a class where the clone is expanded.

D	size	J	V	DNA	CDR3
-	-	TRBJ1-1	TRBV20-1	TGCAGTGTCCCCAAGACAGGCCGTGTATTGAACACTGAAGCTTTCTTT	CSVPKTGRVLNTEAFF
-	many	TRBJ2-3	TRBV20-1	TGCAGTGCGGCGGGGGCGCCCAGCGGGGTCAATACGCAGTATTTT	CSAAGAPSGVNTQYF
TRBD1	few	TRBJ1-1	TRBV7-8	TGTGCCAGCAGCTTAGCGGCAGGGGGGCTCTCCACTGAAGCTTTCTTT	CASSLAAGGLSTEAFF
TRBD1	few	TRBJ1-4	TRBV3-1	TGTGTCAGCAGCCTCCAGGGGGTTAAGGAAAAACTGTTTTTT	CVSSLQGVKEKLFF
-	many	TRBJ1-6	TRBV4-1	TGCGCCAGCAGCCAAATCTTTGGGCGTTCACCCCTCCACTTT	CASSQIFGRSPLHF
TRBD1	once	TRBJ1-1	TRBV28	TGTGCCAGCAGTCTCCCGGGACAGGATCTTGAAGCTTTCTTT	CASSLPGQDLEAFF
TRBD2	many	TRBJ2-7	TRBV20-1	TGCAGTGCCAAGATGGGCGGGGGGGCCCGCGAGCAGTACTTC	CSAKMGGGAREQYF
TRBD1	-	TRBJ1-1	TRBV5-8	TGTGCCAGCAGCTTGTCTACAATGGGGCAGGGGGCGAATGAAGCTTTCTTT	CASSLSTMGQGANEAFF
-	-	TRBJ2-7	TRBV2	TGTGCCACCACTATAAACTCCTACGAGCAGTACTTC	CATTINSYEQYF
-	-	TRBJ2-5	TRBV7-9	TGTGCCAGCAGCTTGCAGGGGCAGGGCGGGACCCAGTACTTC	CASSLQGQGGTQYF
-	-	TRBJ1-2	TRBV29-1	TGCAGCGTTGTAAGGGTTGGAGGCTACACCTTC	CSVVRVGGYTF
TRBD1	few	TRBJ1-1	TRBV7-6	TGTGCCTGCGACAGGGAGGAAGCTTTCTTT	CACDREEAFF
TRBD1	once	TRBJ1-1	TRBV6-2/TRBV6-3	TGTGCCAGCAGTTACCCCACCGGGACAGGGAAACCCTACGCTGAAGCTTTCTTT	CASSYPTGTGKPYAEAFF
-	-	TRBJ1-2	TRBV2	TGTGCCACGGAACTCGACAGTCGAGCTAACTATGGCTACACCTTC	CATELDSRANYGYTF
-	-	TRBJ2-2	TRBV12-3/TRBV12-4	TGTGCCAGCAGTTTCACCCAGGGCGGGGAGCTGTTTTTT	CASSFTQGGELFF
-	few	TRBJ2-7	TRBV19	TGTGCCAGTAGCACTCGGGGGCCTCCCTACGAGCAGTACTTC	CASSTRGPPYEQYF